The rows below give T cell receptor beta chains drawn from one sample of a study of T cells in localized non-small cell lung cancer. The data were produced by immunoSEQ multiplex PCR, yet TCRdb's version contains in-frame clones alone and is incomplete. The table records fewer than 25,000 clones, roughly 91% of them present only once. Sequenced here: peripheral blood, sampled before any cancer treatment. The receptor set was obtained from a male donor older than 55 with stage I lung adenocarcinoma. Each CDR3 is given with its conserved first and last residue. D genes are given only for firm matches. Not all rows give a size; the values are once, few, many and, for expanded clones, a class.

j_call,clone_size,v_call,d_call,cdr3_nt,cdr3_aa
TRBJ2-5,NA,TRBV7-2,TRBD2,TGTGCCAGCAGCCACGAAACTAGCGGGGGGGCCGGGTACCAAGAGACCCAGTACTTC,CASSHETSGGAGYQETQYF
TRBJ2-2,NA,TRBV28,NA,TGTGCCAGCAGCCTGGGGGGAAGCGGGGAGCTGTTTTTT,CASSLGGSGELFF
TRBJ2-2,NA,TRBV29-1,TRBD2,TGCAGCGTTTTTCTAGCGGGAACGAACACCGGGGAGCTGTTTTTT,CSVFLAGTNTGELFF
TRBJ2-2,NA,TRBV6-5,NA,TGTGCCAGGGTAACCGGGGAGCTGTTTTTT,CARVTGELFF
TRBJ1-2,NA,TRBV10-3,NA,TGTGCCATCAGTGAGGGACAGCGAGCTAACTATGGCTACACCTTC,CAISEGQRANYGYTF
TRBJ1-1,NA,TRBV7-9,NA,TGTGCCAGCAGCTTAGGAAGACTGGAAACCATGAACACTGAAGCTTTCTTT,CASSLGRLETMNTEAFF
TRBJ2-3,NA,TRBV7-2,NA,TGTGCCAGCAGCTTCTCCCGGACATCAGATACGCAGTATTTT,CASSFSRTSDTQYF
TRBJ2-7,NA,TRBV25-1,TRBD2,TGTGCCAGCAGTGATATGGCTAGCGGCTACGAGCAGTACTTC,CASSDMASGYEQYF
TRBJ1-1,NA,TRBV9,NA,TGTGCCAGCAGCGTAGGCCCCCCGAACACTGAAGCTTTCTTT,CASSVGPPNTEAFF
TRBJ1-5,NA,TRBV5-6,NA,TGTGCCAGCAGCAGAGGGTTAGGGAGCCAGCCCCAGCATTTT,CASSRGLGSQPQHF
TRBJ1-2,NA,TRBV28,TRBD1,TGTGCCAGCAGTCAGGGGGCCGACCATTATGGCTACACCTTC,CASSQGADHYGYTF
TRBJ2-2,NA,TRBV11-1,TRBD1,TGTGCCAGCAGCTTGGGACAGACCGGGGAGCTGTTTTTT,CASSLGQTGELFF
TRBJ1-1,NA,TRBV6-6,NA,TGTGCCAGCATCGAGGAGGGGGTGGACACTGAAGCTTTCTTT,CASIEEGVDTEAFF
TRBJ2-2,NA,TRBV29-1,TRBD2,TGCAGCGGGAGGACTAGCGGAACCGGGGAGCTGTTTTTT,CSGRTSGTGELFF
TRBJ2-5,NA,TRBV4-1,TRBD1,TGCGCCAGCAGCCAAGTGTCAGGGGGCATTGGGGAGACCCAGTACTTC,CASSQVSGGIGETQYF
TRBJ2-2,NA,TRBV6-1,NA,TGTGCCAGCAGTTGGACACCGCGAGGGACCGGGGAGCTGTTTTTT,CASSWTPRGTGELFF
TRBJ1-2,NA,TRBV2,NA,TGTGCCAGCGGGGTAGACAGGACCTCCTATGGCTACACCTTC,CASGVDRTSYGYTF
TRBJ2-1,NA,TRBV7-9,TRBD2,TGTGCCAGCAGCATAGCGGGGAGCTCCTACAATGAGCAGTTCTTC,CASSIAGSSYNEQFF
TRBJ2-1,NA,TRBV7-8,TRBD1,TGTGCCAGCAGCTTAGATCAGGGGGCATTAGGGGAGCAGTTCTTC,CASSLDQGALGEQFF
TRBJ2-7,NA,TRBV10-3,NA,TGTGCCTCTGCGGGGAGCTCCTACGAGCAGTACTTC,CASAGSSYEQYF
TRBJ1-3,NA,TRBV28,NA,TGTGCCAGCAGTATCTCTGGAAACACCATATATTTT,CASSISGNTIYF
TRBJ1-5,NA,TRBV5-6,TRBD1,TGTGCCAGCAGCTTGGGGACAGGGAATCAGCCCCAGCATTTT,CASSLGTGNQPQHF
TRBJ2-7,NA,TRBV6-5,TRBD1,TGTGCCAGCACCGAGGACAGGGTCCCCTACGAGCAGTACTTC,CASTEDRVPYEQYF
TRBJ1-3,NA,TRBV4-1,TRBD1,TGCGCCAGCAGCGCCCGGACAGGGGGCGTCGGAAACACCATATATTTT,CASSARTGGVGNTIYF
TRBJ1-5,NA,TRBV28,NA,TGTGCCAGCAGTTTGGTAGGGCAGCCCCAGCATTTT,CASSLVGQPQHF
TRBJ1-5,NA,TRBV5-6,NA,TGTGCCAGCAACCAGGGGCTCGACAATCAGCCCCAGCATTTT,CASNQGLDNQPQHF
TRBJ2-7,NA,TRBV7-9,TRBD1,TGTGCCAGCAGTCCGTTGCCGGGACAGGGAGGATACGAGCAGTACTTC,CASSPLPGQGGYEQYF
TRBJ1-2,NA,TRBV5-4,NA,TGTGCCAGCAGCTTCGGTGAACGGATCTATGGCTACACCTTC,CASSFGERIYGYTF
TRBJ1-2,NA,TRBV11-2,TRBD1,TGTGCCAGCAGCTTACTGACAGGGGGCTATGGCTACACCTTC,CASSLLTGGYGYTF
TRBJ2-1,NA,TRBV11-2,TRBD2,TGTGCCAGCAGCGCTAGCGGGAATCTCCGTGAGCAGTTCTTC,CASSASGNLREQFF
TRBJ2-5,NA,TRBV5-5,NA,TGTGCCAGCAGCTCGCAGGGCCGAGAGACCCAGTACTTC,CASSSQGRETQYF
TRBJ1-4,NA,TRBV10-3,TRBD1,TGTGCCATCAGTGCGGGACAGGGGATAGAAACTAATGAAAAACTGTTTTTT,CAISAGQGIETNEKLFF
TRBJ2-2,once,TRBV19,TRBD1,TGTGCCAGTAGTATAGGGGGACAGGGGGTTCGCACCGGGGAGCTGTTTTTT,CASSIGGQGVRTGELFF
TRBJ1-1,NA,TRBV7-9,NA,TGTGCCAGCAGCTCGCAGACCCTCCGGAAGGCTGAAGCTTTCTTT,CASSSQTLRKAEAFF
TRBJ1-2,NA,TRBV5-4,NA,TGTGCCAGCAGCTTGGGAGGGGAAGCTAACTATGGCTACACCTTC,CASSLGGEANYGYTF
TRBJ2-1,NA,TRBV27,NA,TGTGCCAGCAGTTTGGCGGGGTACAATGAGCAGTTCTTC,CASSLAGYNEQFF
TRBJ1-2,NA,TRBV7-8,NA,TGTGCCAGCAGCTTAGCGCAGGACAATGGCTACACCTTC,CASSLAQDNGYTF
TRBJ2-3,NA,TRBV10-3,TRBD1,TGTGCCATCAGTGGGACAGGGGAAAGCACAGATACGCAGTATTTT,CAISGTGESTDTQYF
TRBJ2-7,NA,TRBV4-3,TRBD2,TGCGCCAGCAGCCTGGGACTAGCGGGGACCACATACGAGCAGTACTTC,CASSLGLAGTTYEQYF
TRBJ1-1,NA,TRBV7-8,TRBD1,TGTGCCAGCAGCTTGAGGACAGGGGGCTTGGTGAACACTGAAGCTTTCTTT,CASSLRTGGLVNTEAFF
TRBJ2-5,NA,TRBV27,TRBD1,TGTGCCAGCAGCCCGACCCACAGGGGATCTCAGGAGACCCAGTACTTC,CASSPTHRGSQETQYF
TRBJ1-1,NA,TRBV15,TRBD1,TGTGCCACCAGCAGAGATCCCGGGACAGGGGGGTCTTTCTTT,CATSRDPGTGGSFF
TRBJ2-5,NA,TRBV5-5,NA,TGTGCCAGCAGCCCCGACAGCCAAGAGACCCAGTACTTC,CASSPDSQETQYF
TRBJ2-2,NA,TRBV28,NA,TGTGCCAGCAGTTTATTAGGAACCGGGGAGCTGTTTTTT,CASSLLGTGELFF
TRBJ2-2,NA,TRBV27,NA,TGTGCCAGCAGTTTAGGGGCTGCCACCGGGGAGCTGTTTTTT,CASSLGAATGELFF
TRBJ1-1,NA,TRBV2,TRBD1,TGTGCCAGCAGGACGGACAGGGGGCGGTCTGAAGCTTTCTTT,CASRTDRGRSEAFF
TRBJ1-1,NA,TRBV7-9,NA,TGTGCCAGCAGCTTGGCCGATCCGAACACTGAAGCTTTCTTT,CASSLADPNTEAFF
TRBJ2-7,NA,TRBV6-1,TRBD2,TGTGCCAGCAGGGCGGGACTAGCGGCGAGCTACGAGCAGTACTTC,CASRAGLAASYEQYF
TRBJ1-2,NA,TRBV7-2,NA,TGTGCCAGCAGCTTAGCGCGTTTAGGGGATGGCTACACCTTC,CASSLARLGDGYTF
TRBJ1-3,NA,TRBV30,NA,TGTGCCTGGAGCCCCCTGGGGGGGGCAAACTCTGGAAACACCATATATTTT,CAWSPLGGANSGNTIYF
TRBJ2-2,NA,TRBV6-1,NA,TGTGCCAGCAGTGAACTAGCAGACACCGGGGAGCTGTTTTTT,CASSELADTGELFF
TRBJ1-4,NA,TRBV7-8,NA,TGTGCCAGCAGCTTAGGGTCCGTGACGATAGGCGAAAAACTGTTTTTT,CASSLGSVTIGEKLFF
TRBJ2-1,once,TRBV7-2,TRBD2,TGTGCCAGCAGCTTAGGGGCGGCGGGAGATGAGCAGTTCTTC,CASSLGAAGDEQFF
TRBJ1-5,NA,TRBV5-6,NA,TGTGCCAGCAGCTTGTCCCCGGGTAATAGCAATCAGCCCCAGCATTTT,CASSLSPGNSNQPQHF
TRBJ1-2,NA,TRBV11-1,NA,TGTGCCAGCAGCTACTCGACCGGGACCCTGGATAACTATGGCTACACCTTC,CASSYSTGTLDNYGYTF
TRBJ2-1,once,TRBV6-5,TRBD2,TGTGCCAGCAGTCCTCTAGCGGGAGGGGTTGAGCAGTTCTTC,CASSPLAGGVEQFF
TRBJ2-7,NA,TRBV18,TRBD1,TGTGCCAGCTCATCTTACCAGGGGGCAAGCGAGCAGTACTTC,CASSSYQGASEQYF